This entry lists 18 T cell receptor beta chains sequenced from one sample in a study of metastatic and nonmetastatic thyroid tumors. No patient had received any treatment before thyroid surgery. TCRdb re-clonotyped the PCR reads via MiXCR. The table records just under 20,000 clones, 27% of them present only once. Material: blood. These receptors were obtained from a female donor with papillary thyroid cancer or a benign thyroid nodule (not recorded which). Some clones in this sample may be carry-over from other donors' samples.

Regarding this clone: Being one base from a much bigger clone, this may be a read error. V usage is TRBV12-3 or TRBV12-4 and J usage is TRBJ2-3; 16 bases are a match to TRBD2. Trimming removed 7 bases from V and 8 bases from J; junction bases left unmatched: 6. The CDR3 is 15 amino acids. For the CDR3, the DNA is TGTGCCAGCATCCCGGGACTAGCGGGAGGGCCTACGCAGTATTTT. It is translated as CASIPGLAGGPTQYF.

This clone occurred a few times. This chain connects TRBV27 to TRBJ2-7, with 7 bases lining up with TRBD1. The germline V gene encodes CDR1 MNHEY and CDR2 SMNVEV (reference sequence). The CDR3 is 15 residues long. V lost 5 bases to trimming and J lost 2 bases; unmatched junction nucleotides: 9. The CDR3 loop reads CASSLRDSLTYEQYF. The CDR3 coding sequence is TGTGCCAGCAGTCTCCGGGACAGCCTAACCTACGAGCAGTACTTC.

This clone is medium-sized. This rearrangement joins TRBV27 to TRBJ1-1; perhaps TRBD1 as D (5 bases). Deletions cut 0 bases from V and 7 bases from J, with 12 bases between. CDR1 and CDR2 (germline): MNHEY, SMNVEV (reference sequence). The CDR3 loop spans 14 amino acids. Here the CDR3 reads CASSLSGRGVEAFF. Here the CDR3 DNA reads TGTGCCAGCAGTTTATCGGGGCGGGGGGTTGAAGCTTTCTTT.

The sample holds a few counts of this clone. CDR3 protein: CASSDGTSGNTIYF. The CDR3 DNA reads TGTGCCAGCAGTGACGGGACTAGCGGGAACACCATATATTTT. The chain links TRBV6-1 to TRBJ1-3; tentative D call: TRBD1 (5 bases). The CDR3 is 14 residues long. V lost 3 bases and J lost 7, with 13 bases in between. Germline V gene sequence: CDR1 MNHNS, CDR2 SASEGT.

This clone was counted a few times. This could be a read error, since a much larger clone is one nucleotide away. The V and J genes are TRBV5-5 and TRBJ1-1; D unclear. Trimming left V 2 bases short and J 7 bases short, with 6 bases between. CDR1 is SGHKS, CDR2 YYEKEE, per germline (reference sequence). The CDR3 covers 11 residues. The CDR3 sequence: CASSFPFEAFF. The CDR3 nucleotides are TGTGCCAGCAGCTTTCCGTTTGAAGCTTTCTTT.

This clone was seen a single time. The genes are TRBV11-2 and TRBJ2-3, with 9 positions matching TRBD1. The CDR3 covers 16 residues. The trim removed 7 bases at V and 6 bases at J, leaving 14 bases unmatched. CDR1 SGHAT and CDR2 FQNNGV come from the germline V gene. CDR3 nucleotide sequence: TGTGCCAGCATCCAGAGGTCCGGGACAGGGTCCGATACGCAGTATTTT. Protein product: CASIQRSGTGSDTQYF.

For this clone: The junction shows a germline mismatch at one end, possibly a read error. The chain carries TRBV20-1 and TRBJ1-1; maybe TRBD1 (5 bases). The CDR3 length is 13 residues. Germline CDR1 DFQATT, CDR2 SNEGSKA (reference sequence). The CDR3 loop reads CSASAGRGYEQYF. The CDR3 region has the DNA TGCAGTGCTAGCGCAGGGAGAGGCTACGAGCAGTACTTT.

This clone was detected only a few times. An end of the junction does not agree with germline; a read error may underlie this. The chain carries TRBV12-3 or TRBV12-4 and TRBJ2-1; perhaps D is TRBD1 or TRBD2 (5 bases each). The CDR3 covers 16 residues. The CDR3 region is CAISDDLGTGRNEQFF. CDR3 DNA sequence: TGTGCCATCAGTGACGACCTCGGGACGGGTCGCAATGAGCAGTTCTTC.

This clone was seen many times. The chain joins TRBV5-1 to TRBJ1-4; a possible D gene is TRBD1 (6 bases). The V end lost 0 bases, the J end lost 8 bases, and 14 bases lay between the germline ends. The CDR3 loop spans 15 amino acids. Germline V gives CDR1 SGHRS, CDR2 YFSETQ. CDR3 nucleotides: TGCGCCAGCAGCTTGGCCCCAGGGAGGGGGGAAAAACTGTTTTTT. Translating it yields CASSLAPGRGEKLFF.

The rearrangement uses TRBV7-2 and TRBJ2-6; TRBD1 or TRBD2 may be the D gene (5 bases each). The ends were cut back, 5 bases at V and 1 base at J, with 9 bases in the middle. In germline, CDR1 is SGHTA, CDR2 FQGNSA. CDR3 length: 15 residues. The CDR3 loop is CASSDYRSGANVLTF. CDR3 nucleotide sequence: TGTGCCAGCAGCGACTACAGGTCTGGGGCCAACGTCCTGACTTTC.

This clone was counted ten times or more. The CDR3 protein is CASSEVGTQYF. The CDR3 nucleotides are TGTGCCAGCAGTGAAGTGGGAACCCAGTACTTC. V is TRBV2 and J is TRBJ2-5, with D unclear. The CDR3 is made up of 11 amino acids. The germline V gene encodes CDR1 SNHLY and CDR2 FYNNEI. Trimming removed 1 base at V and 8 bases at J, with 5 bases between. Together with reference TRBV2 and TRBJ2-5, the CDR3 gives the full variable domain: EPEVTQTPSHQVTQMGQEVILRCVPISNHLYFYWYRQILGQKVEFLVSFYNNEISEKSEIFDDQFSVERPDGSNFTLKIRSTKLEDSAMYFCASSEVGTQYFGPGTRLLVL.

A few counts support this clone. The chain has TRBV24-1 and TRBJ1-4; TRBD1 might be the D (5 bases). CDR1 is KGHDR, CDR2 SFDVKD, per germline. The CDR3 loop spans 14 amino acids. V dropped 3 bases and J dropped 5 bases, with 9 bases sitting between them. CDR3 nucleotides: TGTGCCACCAGTGATAACCAGGGAAATGAAAAACTGTTTTTT. The encoded protein is CATSDNQGNEKLFF.

At least ten counts were recorded for this clone. Different DNA sequences within this sample yield the same CDR3. The gene calls are TRBV7-9 and TRBJ2-2; D assignment may be TRBD1 or TRBD2 (5 bases each). Germline V gene data show CDR1 as SEHNR and CDR2 as FQNEAQ (reference sequence). The V gene lost 2 bases and the J gene lost 5 bases, with 12 bases spanning the gap. CDR3 size: 15 residues. The CDR3 spells CASSLRGGETGELFF. As DNA, the CDR3 is TGTGCCAGCAGCTTACGTGGGGGAGAGACCGGGGAGCTGTTTTTT.

Ten or more counts support this clone. This may be a read error: a much more frequent sequence differs by one nucleotide. The chain is built from TRBV28 and TRBJ1-2, with D hard to call. The CDR3 consists of 18 residues. Germline CDR1 is MDHEN and CDR2 is SYDVKM. Deletions cut 4 bases from V and 1 base from J, with 22 bases between. The CDR3 DNA reads TGTGCCAGCAGTTCACCGACACAAGTCGCCCGAGTTAACTATGGCTACACCTTC. Its translation is CASSSPTQVARVNYGYTF.

This clone appeared many times. The rearrangement links TRBV9 to TRBJ2-7, with 15 bases that match TRBD2. The CDR3 contains 16 residues. Germline assignment: CDR1 SGDLS and CDR2 YYNGEE. Trimming at V came to 0 bases and at J to 4 bases, leaving 2 bases not matched to a gene. CDR3 sequence: CASSVGGLAGGYEQYF. The CDR3 nucleotides are TGTGCCAGCAGCGTAGGGGGACTAGCGGGAGGTTACGAGCAGTACTTC.

This clone was counted a few times. The J gene is TRBJ1-2, the V gene TRBV28; a possible D gene is TRBD1 (6 bases). The CDR3 length is 15 residues. V lost 3 bases and J lost 7, with 18 bases in between. Per germline, CDR1 MDHEN and CDR2 SYDVKM. CDR3 residues: CASSFTGIPRGGYTF. The CDR3 nucleotides read TGTGCCAGCAGTTTTACAGGGATCCCCAGGGGTGGCTACACCTTC.

This clone was seen a handful of times. V usage is TRBV28 and J usage is TRBJ2-3; D possibly corresponds to TRBD1 (5 bases). The V end lost 6 bases, the J end lost 4 bases, and 14 bases lay between the germline ends. This CDR3 spans 14 amino acids. CDR1 is MDHEN and CDR2 is SYDVKM in the germline V gene. CDR3 loop: CASRIYSGPDTQYF. CDR3 bases: TGTGCCAGCAGGATATACTCAGGGCCAGATACGCAGTATTTT.

J is TRBJ2-2 and V is TRBV6-2 or TRBV6-3, with TRBD1 identical over 7 bases. The CDR3 covers 15 residues. Germline V gene sequence: CDR1 MNHEY, CDR2 SVGEGT. V gave up 5 bases and J gave up 3 bases; unmatched junction bases: 6. This chain's CDR3 is CASSPRQGDTGELFF. In DNA form, the CDR3 reads TGTGCCAGCAGTCCGAGACAGGGAGACACCGGGGAGCTGTTTTTT.